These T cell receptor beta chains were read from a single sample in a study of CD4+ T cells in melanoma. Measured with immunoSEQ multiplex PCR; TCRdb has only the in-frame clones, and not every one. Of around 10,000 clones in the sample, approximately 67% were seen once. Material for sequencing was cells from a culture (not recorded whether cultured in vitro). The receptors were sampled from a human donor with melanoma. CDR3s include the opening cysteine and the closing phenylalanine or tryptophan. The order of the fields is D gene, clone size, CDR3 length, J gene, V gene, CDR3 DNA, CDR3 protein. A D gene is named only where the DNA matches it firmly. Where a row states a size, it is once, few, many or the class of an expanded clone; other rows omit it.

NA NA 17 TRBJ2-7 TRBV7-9 TGTGCCAGCAGCTTACTGGTACGGGACGGAAGTTCCTACGAGCAGTACTTC CASSLLVRDGSSYEQYF
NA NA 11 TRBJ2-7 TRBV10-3 TGTGCGTCGAGTGGGAATTACGAGCAGTACTTC CASSGNYEQYF
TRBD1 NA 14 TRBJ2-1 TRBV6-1 TGTGCCTTCGGACAGGGGGCGACATACAATGAGCAGTTCTTC CAFGQGATYNEQFF
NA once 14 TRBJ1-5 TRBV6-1 TGTGCCGTAACCGGGACAAGAAGCAATCAGCCCCAGCATTTT CAVTGTRSNQPQHF
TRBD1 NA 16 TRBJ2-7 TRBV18 TGTGCCAGCTCACAATCTGGGACAGGAAAATCCTACGAGCAGTACTTC CASSQSGTGKSYEQYF
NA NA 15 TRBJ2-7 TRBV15 TGTGCCACCAGCAGCCCGGGACGGAAAGAGTACGAGCAGTACTTC CATSSPGRKEYEQYF
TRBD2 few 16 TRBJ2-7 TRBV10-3 TGTGCCATCAGTGAGACGGGGGGGCCGAGAACCTACGAGCAGTACTTC CAISETGGPRTYEQYF
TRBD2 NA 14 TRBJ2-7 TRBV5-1 TGCGCCAGCAGCTCCATAGCGGGGGGCTACGAGCAGTACTTC CASSSIAGGYEQYF
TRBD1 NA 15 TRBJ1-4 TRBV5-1 TGCGCCAGCAGCCGCGGGGGACAGAACAATGAAAAACTGTTTTTT CASSRGGQNNEKLFF
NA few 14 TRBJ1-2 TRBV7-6 TGTGCCAGCAGCTTATCGGCAGGGGCCTATGGCTACACCTTC CASSLSAGAYGYTF
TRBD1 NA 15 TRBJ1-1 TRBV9 TGTGCCAGCAGCGGACAGGGAGTTAGGGGCACTGAAGCTTTCTTT CASSGQGVRGTEAFF
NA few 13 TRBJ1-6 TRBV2 TGTGCCAGCACGGTCTCCTATAATTCACCCCTCCACTTT CASTVSYNSPLHF
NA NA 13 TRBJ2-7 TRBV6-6 TGTGCCAGCGGGGCAGGGAGTCCGGGTGAGCAGTACTTC CASGAGSPGEQYF
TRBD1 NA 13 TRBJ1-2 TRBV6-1 TGTGCCAGCCCGGGACAGTCTAACTATGGCTACACCTTC CASPGQSNYGYTF
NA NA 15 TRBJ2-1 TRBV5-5 TGTGCCAGCAGCTTGGTTAGGAACCCCTACAATGAGCAGTTCTTC CASSLVRNPYNEQFF
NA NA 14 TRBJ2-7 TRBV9 TGTGCCAGCAGCGTAGCCGTCAGCTCCTACGAGCAGTACTTC CASSVAVSSYEQYF
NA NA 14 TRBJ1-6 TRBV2 TGTGCCAGCAAACCCAGCTCCTATAATTCACCCCTCCACTTT CASKPSSYNSPLHF
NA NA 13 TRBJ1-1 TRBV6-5 TGTGCCAGCAGTTACTACCAGGGAGGTGAAGCTTTCTTT CASSYYQGGEAFF
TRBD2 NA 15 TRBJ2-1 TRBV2 TGTGCCAGCAGAGCGGGACTAGCGGGCGACAATGAGCAGTTCTTC CASRAGLAGDNEQFF
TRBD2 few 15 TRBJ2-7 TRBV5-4 TGTGCCAGCAGCCTCCGGGCTAGCGGGGGCTACGAGCAGTACTTC CASSLRASGGYEQYF
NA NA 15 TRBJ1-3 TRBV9 TGTGCCAGCAGCGCCAGCCCGAGTACTGGAAACACCATATATTTT CASSASPSTGNTIYF
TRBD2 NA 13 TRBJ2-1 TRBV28 TGTGCCAGCCGGGGGGAATCCTACAATGAGCAGTTCTTC CASRGESYNEQFF
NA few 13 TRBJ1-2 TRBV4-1 TGCGCCAGCAGCCAGATATACAGGGAAGGCTACACCTTC CASSQIYREGYTF
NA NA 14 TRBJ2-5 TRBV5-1 TGCGCCAGCAGCCAAGTCTTGACAGAGAAGACCCAGTACTTC CASSQVLTEKTQYF